The 20 T cell receptor beta chains reported below all come from one sample, sequenced in a study of CD4+ T cells in melanoma. The protocol was immunoSEQ multiplex PCR, while the TCRdb copy is restricted to in-frame clones and leaves out a portion. The repertoire holds roughly 12,000 clones, with roughly two thirds as singletons. The specimen was cells from a culture (not recorded whether cultured in vitro). The receptors come from a human donor with melanoma.

The chain recombines TRBV11-2 with TRBJ1-1; possible D gene TRBD1, 5 bases. Per germline, CDR1 SGHAT and CDR2 FQNNGV. Trimming took off 3 bases at V and 8 bases at J, with 16 bases between the two ends. This CDR3 has 14 residues. CDR3 DNA: TGTGCCAGCAGCTTCACAACCCGGGACGGGGAAGCTTTCTTT. This codes for CASSFTTRDGEAFF. Full variable domain (outside the CDR3, taken from reference TRBV11-2 and TRBJ1-1): EAGVAQSPRYKIIEKRQSVAFWCNPISGHATLYWYQQILGQGPKLLIQFQNNGVVDDSQLPKDRFSAERLKGVDSTLKIQPAKLEDSAVYLCASSFTTRDGEAFFGQGTRLTVV.

DNA of the CDR3: TGTGCCATCGGTCAGGCAGATACGCAGTATTTT. Its protein product is CAIGQADTQYF. This chain joins TRBV10-3 and TRBJ2-3; D is unclear. V lost 8 bases to trimming and J lost 4 bases, with 7 bases between them. CDR3 length: 11 residues. Looked up from germline, CDR1 is ENHRY and CDR2 is SYGVKD.

Only one count was recorded for this clone. CDR3 nucleotides: TGCGCCAGCAGCTTGGACAGATCCTACAATGAGCAGTTCTTC. Amino acids: CASSLDRSYNEQFF. This rearrangement joins TRBV5-1 to TRBJ2-1; D remains unclear. Between the trimmed V and J ends, which lost 0 bases and 1 base, there was a span of 5 bases. The CDR3 runs to 14 residues. The germline CDR1 and CDR2 sequences are SGHRS and YFSETQ.

The chain recombines TRBV6-5 with TRBJ1-5; a weak D match, TRBD1 (6 bases). V gave up 8 bases and J gave up 6 bases, with 14 bases separating them. The CDR3 contains 13 residues. Germline loops: CDR1 MNHEY, CDR2 SVGAGI. CDR3 loop: CASRGGLGQPQHF. As DNA, the CDR3 is TGTGCCAGCCGCGGGGGGCTGGGTCAGCCCCAGCATTTT.

This sequence joins TRBV6-5 and TRBJ1-5, with a tentative D call TRBD1 (5 bases). This CDR3 contains 14 residues. CDR1 and CDR2 from the germline V gene are MNHEY and SVGAGI. V was shortened by 2 bases and J by 9 bases, with 14 bases between the two germline ends. The CDR3 DNA follows: TGTGCCAGCAGTTACCGGGCGCTTAGGGGGCCCCAGCATTTT. This codes for CASSYRALRGPQHF.

The V and J genes are TRBV7-2 and TRBJ2-7; tentatively, D is TRBD1 or TRBD2 (5 bases each). This CDR3 spans 16 amino acids. The V and J ends lost 2 bases and 3 bases respectively, with 17 bases between them. Germline lookup yields CDR1 SGHTA and CDR2 FQGNSA. CDR3 sequence (DNA): TGTGCCAGCAGCTTAAGAGGCCGGGACCCCTACTACGAGCAGTACTTC. Amino acids: CASSLRGRDPYYEQYF.

This clone is classed as medium-sized (0.01 to 0.1%). The rearrangement joins TRBV7-3 to TRBJ1-6; D might be TRBD1 (5 bases). Germline CDR1 reads SGHTA; CDR2 reads FQGTGA. This CDR3 is 15 amino acids long. Between the trimmed V and J ends, which lost 5 bases and 9 bases, there was a span of 17 bases. This CDR3 reads CASSLSGGGGSPLHF. In DNA form, the CDR3 reads TGTGCCAGCAGCCTCAGCGGAGGCGGGGGTTCACCCCTCCACTTT.

The chain uses TRBV18 and TRBJ1-1; D gene unclear. The germline CDR1 and CDR2 sequences are KGHSH and LQKENI. CDR3 length equals 15 residues. The ends were cut back, 5 bases at V and 0 bases at J, with 13 bases in the middle. Here the CDR3 DNA reads TGTGCCAGCTCATCCGGACGGGGAATGAACACTGAAGCTTTCTTT. Its protein product is CASSSGRGMNTEAFF.

The rearrangement joins TRBV7-2 to TRBJ2-1, with no clear D. Trimming cost V 5 bases and J 10 bases, with 18 bases left between them. Per the germline V gene, CDR1 is SGHTA and CDR2 is FQGNSA. The CDR3 sequence is 14 residues long. CDR3: CASSPLFGFSEQFF. The CDR3 nucleotides are TGTGCCAGCAGCCCGTTATTCGGTTTTAGCGAGCAGTTCTTC.

On this clone: One end of the junction is discordant with germline, which a read error may explain. The chain links TRBV5-1 to TRBJ2-6; no clear D. CDR1 is SGHRS and CDR2 is YFSETQ in the germline V gene. The CDR3 is made up of 14 amino acids. The CDR3 coding sequence is TGCGCCAGCACCTTGGGGTCTGGGGCCAACGTCCTGACTTTC. This codes for CASTLGSGANVLTF.

V gene TRBV6-5 combines with J gene TRBJ1-6; 7 bases are shared with TRBD1. The ends lost 6 bases at V and 10 bases at J; junction bases unmatched: 12. This CDR3 spans 15 amino acids. The germline V gene encodes CDR1 MNHEY and CDR2 SVGAGI. The CDR3 DNA is TGTGCCAGCAGGAGGGAGGGGGCTAGTGGCTCACCCCTCCACTTT. Protein product: CASRREGASGSPLHF.

This clone was counted a few times. The chain couples TRBV7-3 to TRBJ1-1, with 9 bases aligning to TRBD1. V lost 5 bases to trimming and J lost 1 base; unmatched junction nucleotides: 5. The CDR3 has 15 amino acids. Germline-derived CDR1 and CDR2 are SGHTA and FQGTGA. CDR3: CASSTGQGQNTEAFF. The CDR3 nucleotides are TGTGCCAGCAGCACCGGACAGGGGCAGAACACTGAAGCTTTCTTT.

The rearrangement uses TRBV6-5 and TRBJ2-2; D is possibly TRBD1 (6 bases). Germline V gene lookup returns CDR1 MNHEY and CDR2 SVGAGI. CDR3 length: 15 amino acids. The CDR3 sequence: CGTARGTTNTGELFF. The DNA of the CDR3 is TGTGGGACAGCAAGGGGGACCACGAACACCGGGGAGCTGTTTTTT.

The V gene is TRBV10-3, the J gene TRBJ2-1, with 8 bases that match TRBD2. This CDR3 is built from 15 residues. The junction had 13 bases not matched to a gene; V was cut back by 8 bases and J by 7 bases. In germline, CDR1 is ENHRY, CDR2 SYGVKD. The CDR3 DNA is TGTGCCATCGCGGGGGGCAAAATCGATTTAAATGAGCAGTTCTTC. Translating gives CAIAGGKIDLNEQFF.

J is TRBJ2-3 and V is TRBV5-5; D may be TRBD1 (5 bases). Trimming left V 0 bases short and J 2 bases short, with 13 bases between. The germline gives CDR1 SGHKS, CDR2 YYEKEE (reference sequence). The CDR3 spans 16 residues. CDR3: CASSLARAGYTDTQYF. The CDR3 region has the DNA TGTGCCAGCAGCTTGGCCAGGGCAGGCTACACAGATACGCAGTATTTT.

This chain links TRBV19 with TRBJ2-2; D gene uncertain. The CDR3 spans 13 residues. The V end was cut by 7 bases, the J end by 6 bases, with 12 bases between. Germline loops: CDR1 LNHDA, CDR2 SQIVND (reference sequence). The CDR3 DNA sequence: TGTGCCAGTACCCTTGAGCCGGCCGGGGAGCTGTTTTTT. As protein: CASTLEPAGELFF.

The chain recombines TRBV11-3 with TRBJ2-7; a weak D match, TRBD1 (5 bases). Trimming removed 8 bases from V and 0 bases from J, with 17 bases in between. CDR3 length equals 15 residues. The germline gives CDR1 SGHNT, CDR2 YENEEA. CDR3 in amino acids: CASSSLRQGSYEQYF. The CDR3 DNA reads as TGTGCCAGCTCCTCCTTGCGGCAGGGCTCCTACGAGCAGTACTTC.

This clone is medium-sized. The chain has TRBV27 and TRBJ1-6; D is uncertain. The CDR3 loop spans 16 amino acids. V lost 2 bases and J lost 3, with 11 bases in between. Germline assignment: CDR1 MNHEY and CDR2 SMNVEV (reference sequence). In DNA, the CDR3 is TGTGCCAGCAGTTTACTGGGCGGGAGCTATAATTCACCCCTCCACTTT. Its translation is CASSLLGGSYNSPLHF.

V gene TRBV9 combines with J gene TRBJ1-2; the D gene is possibly TRBD1 (6 bases). V lost 2 bases and J lost 3, with 8 bases in between. Germline CDR1 and CDR2: SGDLS and YYNGEE. The length of the CDR3 is 13 residues. The CDR3 nucleotides read TGTGCCAGCAGCGTGGACAGCTACTATGGCTACACCTTC. Amino acid sequence: CASSVDSYYGYTF.

The rearrangement joins TRBV5-6 to TRBJ2-2; D may correspond to TRBD1 or TRBD2 (6 bases each). Germline lookup yields CDR1 SGHDT and CDR2 YYEEEE. CDR3 length equals 16 residues. The V and J ends lost 4 bases and 3 bases respectively, with 16 bases between them. Here the CDR3 reads CASSRSGAVYTGELFF. The CDR3 nucleotides are TGTGCCAGCAGCCGTTCGGGGGCAGTTTACACCGGGGAGCTGTTTTTT.